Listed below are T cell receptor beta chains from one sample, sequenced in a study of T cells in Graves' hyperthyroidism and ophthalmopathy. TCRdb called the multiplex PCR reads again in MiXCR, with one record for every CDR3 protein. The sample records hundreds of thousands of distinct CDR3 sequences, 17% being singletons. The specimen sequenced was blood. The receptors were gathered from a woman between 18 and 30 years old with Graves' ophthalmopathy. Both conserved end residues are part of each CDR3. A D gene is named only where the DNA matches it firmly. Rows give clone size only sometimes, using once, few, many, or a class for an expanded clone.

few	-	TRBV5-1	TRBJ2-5	CASSLAYQETQYF	TGCGCCAGCAGCTTGGCCTACCAAGAGACCCAGTACTTC
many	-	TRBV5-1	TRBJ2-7	CASSSVSYEQYF	TGCGCCAGCAGTTCGGTGAGCTACGAGCAGTACTTC
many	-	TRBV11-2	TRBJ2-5	CASSLDYGAETQYF	TGTGCCAGCAGCTTAGATTACGGGGCCGAGACCCAGTACTTC
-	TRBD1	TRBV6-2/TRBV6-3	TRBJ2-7	CASSKGQEGLRYF	TGTGCCAGCAGCAAGGGACAGGAGGGGCTGCGGTACTTC
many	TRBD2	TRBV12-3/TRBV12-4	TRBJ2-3	CASSGTSGSSDTQYF	TGTGCCAGCAGTGGGACTAGCGGGAGCTCAGATACGCAGTATTTT
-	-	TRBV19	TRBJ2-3	CASSASPKGLTDTQYF	TGTGCCAGTAGTGCAAGCCCCAAGGGGCTCACAGATACGCAGTATTTT
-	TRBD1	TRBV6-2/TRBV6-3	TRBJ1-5	CASSYNPTGEANQPQHF	TGTGCCAGCAGTTACAACCCGACAGGGGAGGCCAATCAGCCCCAGCATTTT
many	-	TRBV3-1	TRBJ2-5	CASSQDPPDTFQETQYF	TGTGCCAGCAGCCAAGATCCCCCTGATACCTTCCAAGAGACCCAGTACTTC
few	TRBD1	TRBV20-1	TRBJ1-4	CSATDRGGSNEKLFF	TGCAGTGCCACGGACAGGGGAGGGTCTAATGAAAAACTGTTTTTT
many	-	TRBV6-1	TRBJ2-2	CASRGGGETGELFF	TGTGCCAGCAGAGGAGGGGGGGAAACCGGGGAGCTGTTTTTT
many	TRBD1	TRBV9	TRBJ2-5	CASSVRGGQGRETQYF	TGTGCCAGCAGCGTAAGGGGGGGACAGGGTCGGGAGACCCAGTACTTC
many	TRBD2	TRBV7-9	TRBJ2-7	CASSPKGTSGILESYEQYF	TGTGCCAGCAGCCCAAAGGGGACTAGCGGGATCTTGGAGTCCTACGAGCAGTACTTC
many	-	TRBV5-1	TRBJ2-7	CASSLEGSSYEQYF	TGCGCCAGCAGCTTGGAAGGCAGCTCCTACGAGCAGTACTTC
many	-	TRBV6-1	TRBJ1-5	CASSYNDQPQHF	TGTGCCAGCAGCTACAATGATCAGCCCCAGCATTTT
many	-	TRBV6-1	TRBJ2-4	CASSPGQLAKNIQYF	TGTGCCAGCAGCCCCGGACAGCTAGCCAAAAACATTCAGTACTTC
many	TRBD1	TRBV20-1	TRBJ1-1	CSALPPTGANTEAFF	TGCAGTGCTCTCCCCCCGACAGGGGCCAACACTGAAGCTTTCTTT
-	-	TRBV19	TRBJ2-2	CACRPGRNTGELFF	TGTGCCTGTAGACCGGGGCGGAACACCGGGGAGCTGTTTTTT
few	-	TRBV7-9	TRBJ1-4	CASSLDSREKLFF	TGTGCCAGCAGCTTAGACAGTAGGGAAAAACTGTTTTTT
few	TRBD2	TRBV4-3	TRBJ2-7	CASSHGTSGYYEQYF	TGCGCCAGCAGCCACGGGACTAGCGGATACTACGAGCAGTACTTC
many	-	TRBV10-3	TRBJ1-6	CAISEVRNSPLHF	TGTGCCATCAGTGAGGTTAGGAATTCACCCCTCCACTTT
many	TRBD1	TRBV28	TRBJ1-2	CASSGTDSYGYTF	TGTGCCAGCAGTGGGACAGACAGCTATGGCTACACCTTC
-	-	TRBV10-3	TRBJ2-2	CAIRKGLNTGELFF	TGTGCCATCAGGAAGGGACTCAACACCGGGGAGCTGTTTTTT
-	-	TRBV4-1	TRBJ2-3	CASSQDYRGAGDTQYF	TGCGCCAGCAGCCAAGATTATCGGGGGGCGGGGGATACGCAGTATTTT
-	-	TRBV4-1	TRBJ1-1	CASSQPSVRNTEAFF	TGCGCCAGCAGCCAACCTTCCGTCCGAAACACTGAAGCTTTCTTT
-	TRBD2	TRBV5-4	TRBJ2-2	CASSLLAGDTGELFF	TGTGCCAGCAGCTTGTTAGCGGGAGACACCGGGGAGCTGTTTTTT
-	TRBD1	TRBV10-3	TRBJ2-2	CAIKGETGGHGELFF	TGTGCCATCAAGGGTGAGACAGGGGGCCACGGGGAGCTGTTTTTT
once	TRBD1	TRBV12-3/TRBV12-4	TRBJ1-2	CAISENPDRAVYGYTF	TGTGCCATCAGTGAAAACCCCGACAGGGCGGTCTATGGCTACACCTTC
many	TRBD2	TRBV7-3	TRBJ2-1	CASSFKREGRREQFF	TGTGCCAGCAGCTTCAAGCGGGAGGGCCGGCGTGAGCAGTTCTTC
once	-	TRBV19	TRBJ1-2	CASSIGAGDYGYTF	TGTGCCAGTAGTATAGGCGCGGGGGACTATGGCTACACCTTC
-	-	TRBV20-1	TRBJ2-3	CSASLGKLAFGDTQYF	TGCAGTGCTTCCCTCGGTAAACTAGCCTTCGGAGATACGCAGTATTTT
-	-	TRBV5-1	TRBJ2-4	CASSLYRENIQYF	TGCGCCAGCAGCTTGTACAGGGAAAACATTCAGTACTTC